Listed below are T cell receptor beta chains from one sample, sequenced in a study of blood T cell repertoires in COVID-19. TCRdb's copy holds only in-frame clones and misses some; the assay was immunoSEQ multiplex PCR. The sample carries hundreds of thousands of clones, about nine tenths recorded once. Sequenced input: PBMCs or T cells enriched from blood (not recorded which). These receptor sequences come from a woman between 45 and 65 years old who had been exposed to COVID-19. The CDR3 runs from the conserved cysteine through the conserved F or W. Fields, in order: J gene, clone size, CDR3 length, V gene, CDR3 protein. Some rows mark clone size as missing; the rest say once, few, many or name a class of expanded clone.

TRBJ2-2,many,14,TRBV3-1/TRBV3-2,CASSPNSLAGELFF
TRBJ2-3,-,13,TRBV5-6,CASSLGLTDTQYF
TRBJ2-1,-,16,TRBV24-1,CATSDFAGMSYNEQFF
TRBJ1-2,few,14,TRBV7-2,CASSSLGQVYGYTF
TRBJ1-4,-,15,TRBV2,CASSGRGEVREKLFF
TRBJ1-6,-,11,TRBV28,CASSLSAPLHF
TRBJ2-7,-,13,TRBV27,CASSYTGLGEQYF
TRBJ2-2,once,13,TRBV29-1,CSVRTSVSGELFF
TRBJ1-2,-,15,TRBV10-3,CAISEPGLGSYGYTF
TRBJ1-5,-,14,TRBV15,CATSRQGASQPQHF
TRBJ1-1,-,15,TRBV7-9,CASSHGQTRNTEAFF
TRBJ1-2,-,15,TRBV7-2,CASSPNPTESHGYTF
TRBJ2-3,-,14,TRBV2,CAIGGDSAGDTQYF
TRBJ1-4,-,15,TRBV7-9,CASGPNRETNEKLFF
TRBJ1-5,-,13,TRBV30,CAWSETEYQPQHF
TRBJ2-5,-,14,TRBV5-1,CASSQGLAGQTQYF
TRBJ2-7,-,14,TRBV20-1,CSASTAGVSYEQYF
TRBJ2-1,-,14,TRBV6-5,CATHRTGAYNEQFF
TRBJ2-5,-,17,TRBV19,CASSPRTSGGLQETQYF
TRBJ2-7,-,13,TRBV5-4,CASSLPRSYEQYF
TRBJ2-7,-,19,TRBV7-2,CASSPRTSGGAYVIDEQYF
TRBJ1-2,-,13,TRBV5-4,CASSNPGEYGYTF
TRBJ2-5,few,15,TRBV27,CALSMRRLDQETQYF
TRBJ1-2,-,14,TRBV4-2,CASSQERTGYGYTF
TRBJ1-1,-,15,TRBV5-4,CASSLNPDRNTEAFF
TRBJ2-2,once,17,TRBV25-1,CASSLTRSSGFTGELFF
TRBJ2-3,-,16,TRBV6-5,CASSYSSEQGTDTQYF
TRBJ1-6,few,15,TRBV28,CASSLAGPVNSPLHF
TRBJ2-3,-,18,TRBV2,CASSSTSGGATSTDTQYF
TRBJ1-5,-,16,TRBV19,CASSMWTEYSNQPQHF
TRBJ1-4,-,14,TRBV5-1,CASSMRQGNEKLFF
TRBJ2-7,once,16,TRBV19,CASSHQGQGSSYEQYF
TRBJ1-3,-,14,TRBV7-6,CASSATQGSNTIYF
TRBJ2-7,-,14,TRBV25-1,CASRGTGSSYEQYF
TRBJ2-3,-,18,TRBV4-1,CASSQTRDRGRITDTQYF
TRBJ2-5,-,16,TRBV11-2,CASSPQGQGAGETQYF
TRBJ1-1,few,14,TRBV7-9,CASSYTTGAAEAFF